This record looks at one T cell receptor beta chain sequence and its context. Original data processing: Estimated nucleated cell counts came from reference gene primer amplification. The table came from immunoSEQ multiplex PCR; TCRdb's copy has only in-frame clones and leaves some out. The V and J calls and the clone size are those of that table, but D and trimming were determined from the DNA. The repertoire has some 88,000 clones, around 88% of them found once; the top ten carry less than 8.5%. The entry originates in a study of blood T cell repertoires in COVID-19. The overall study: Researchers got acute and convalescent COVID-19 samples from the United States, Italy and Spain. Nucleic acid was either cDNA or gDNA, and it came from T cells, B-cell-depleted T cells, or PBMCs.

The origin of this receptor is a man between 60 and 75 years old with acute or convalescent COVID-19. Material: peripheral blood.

CDR3 nucleotide sequence: TGTGCCAGCAGCTTAGATGCAGGGAACTATGGCTACACCTTC. Its protein product is CASSLDAGNYGYTF. V and J are TRBV11-2 and TRBJ1-2, with D perhaps TRBD1 (5 bases). Trimming pared 0 bases from V and 2 bases from J, leaving 7 bases between. The CDR3 is 14 residues long. The germline V gene encodes CDR1 SGHAT and CDR2 FQNNGV.